Given below is one T cell receptor (beta chain) in context. This clonotype showed up just a few times. Its target antigen remains unknown. Base-call qualities are not available, and no considerably larger clone is one nucleotide away. These reads were obtained on an Illumina NovaSeq 6000. Synthesis of TCR cDNA relied on 5'RACE template switching, a step that introduced a universal primer site along with unique molecular identifiers. Priming for cDNA synthesis came from both the TCR alpha and TCR beta constant segments. Library amplification involved two PCR steps, and the second step added sample barcodes and sequencing adapters. Sequencing of libraries was done on Illumina HiSeq 2500 (2x100 bp) or NovaSeq (2x150 bp). For the original study's pipeline: MIGEC was used to demultiplex reads and collapse the reads into UMI consensus sequences, and MiXCR was used for V(D)J alignment. Using edgeR on replicate PBMC samples, clonotypes were called vaccine-responding if FDR was below 0.01 and the log2 fold change was above 5 up to day 15. CD4 or CD8 identity was assigned to each bulk clonotype according to whether the clonotype was present at higher abundance in the sequenced CD4 repertoire or the sequenced CD8 repertoire. Starting from the raw public reads, TCRdb applied fastp trimming at Q25, assembled clones with MiXCR and retained in-frame beta chains. All rows with the same CDR3 protein become a single entry with the most common DNA and genes. The V and J calls and clone size come from TCRdb's table, not from the authors' own analysis. Here the sample has about 320,000 distinct CDR3 sequences; approximately 13% occur a single time. Together, the top ten hold 2.5% to 4% of the sample.

According to the study, the label for this sample's treatment or condition signals: live attenuated yellow fever vaccine strain. PBMCs were isolated from peripheral blood using a standard Ficoll-Paque protocol. Dynabeads CD4 and CD8 positive selection kits were used to isolate CD4 and CD8 T-cell fractions. TriZol was used to extract RNA from bulk PBMCs, from CD4 and CD8 fractions, and from dextramer-positive and dextramer-negative fractions. This sample is part of a study of T cells after yellow fever vaccination (dated by TCRdb to about 2019). A note on the overall study: The SMART-Seq v4 Ultra Low Input RNA kit was used to prepare libraries from fractions with low cell numbers. Two healthy male donors, one aged 18 to 29 and one aged 30 to 40 years, made up the cohort. Blood was collected at multiple timepoints before and after primary and secondary immunization, and bulk PBMC replicates and cell subsets were isolated. Bulk TCR alpha and beta repertoires were sequenced longitudinally to track T-cell clones before and after primary and booster YFV17D yellow fever vaccination. On the study overall, not on this receptor specifically: Compared with the primary T-cell response, the secondary T-cell response was faster but weaker, reaching its peak on day 5 rather than on day 15. The study included only two donors, which limits how far the findings can be generalized. Most clones expanded after primary vaccination (approximately 95% of CD4 and 70% to 90% of CD8) were re-detected after the booster, suggesting that broad memory maintenance occurred. A small share of clonotypes occurred in both CD4 and CD8 compartments, likely arising from convergent recombination. FACS-sorted repertoires could contain abundant contaminating clonotypes from the bulk population, so computational filtering was required.

Per the germline V gene, ENHRY is the CDR1 and SYGVKD is the CDR2. Measured from the cysteine to the phenylalanine, the CDR3 is 13 residues long. The DNA shown is the 39-base CDR3, in frame from base 1. Here V drops 2 bases and J drops 4 bases, and the junction holds 1 base not matched to any gene. The sequence came from a man aged 18-30 years who received the YFV17D yellow fever vaccine. The rearrangement combines TRBV10-3 with TRBJ2-7; 8 nucleotides in the junction match TRBD1. The specimen was CD4+ T cells sorted from PBMCs, collected 15 days after the yellow fever booster vaccination. The DNA sequence follows: TGTGCCATCAGTGAGGGACAGGGATACGAGCAGTACTTC. This sequence encodes CAISEGQGYEQYF.